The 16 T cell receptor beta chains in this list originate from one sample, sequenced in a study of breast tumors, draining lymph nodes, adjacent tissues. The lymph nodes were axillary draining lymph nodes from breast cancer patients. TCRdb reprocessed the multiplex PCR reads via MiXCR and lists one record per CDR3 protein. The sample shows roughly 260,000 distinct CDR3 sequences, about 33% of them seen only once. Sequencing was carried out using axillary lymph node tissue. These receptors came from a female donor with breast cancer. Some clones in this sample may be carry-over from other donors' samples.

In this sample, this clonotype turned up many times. This CDR3 is CATSDPTSVGGTGANVLTF. Here the CDR3 DNA reads TGTGCCACCAGTGATCCCACTTCCGTGGGGGGAACTGGGGCCAACGTCCTGACTTTC. The chain couples TRBV24-1 to TRBJ2-6; perhaps TRBD2 as D (6 bases). Germline CDR1 and CDR2: KGHDR and SFDVKD. CDR3 size: 19 residues. The V gene lost 3 bases and the J gene lost 2 bases, with 19 bases spanning the gap.

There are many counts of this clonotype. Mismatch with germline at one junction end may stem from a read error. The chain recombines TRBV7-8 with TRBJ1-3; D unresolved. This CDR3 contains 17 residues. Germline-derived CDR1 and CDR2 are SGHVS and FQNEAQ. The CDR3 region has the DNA TGTGCCAGCAGCTTAGGAGCCACACGTGCTCTCGGAAACCCCATATATTTT. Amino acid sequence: CASSLGATRALGNPIYF.

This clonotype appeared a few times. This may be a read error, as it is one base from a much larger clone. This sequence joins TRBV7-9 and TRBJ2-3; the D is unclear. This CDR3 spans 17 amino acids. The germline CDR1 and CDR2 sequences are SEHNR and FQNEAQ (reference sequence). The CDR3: CASSLALSHRATDPQYF. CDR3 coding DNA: TGTGCCAGCAGCTTAGCGCTAAGTCATCGGGCAACAGATCCGCAGTATTTT.

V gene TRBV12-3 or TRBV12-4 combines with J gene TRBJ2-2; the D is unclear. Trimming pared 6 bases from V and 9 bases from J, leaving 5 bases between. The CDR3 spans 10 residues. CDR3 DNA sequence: TGTGCCAGCAGCCCAAGGGAGCTGTTTTTT. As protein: CASSPRELFF.

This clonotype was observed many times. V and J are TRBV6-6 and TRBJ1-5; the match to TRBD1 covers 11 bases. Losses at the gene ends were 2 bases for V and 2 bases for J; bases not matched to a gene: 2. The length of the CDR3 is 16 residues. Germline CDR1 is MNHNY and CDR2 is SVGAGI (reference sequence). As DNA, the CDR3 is TGTGCCAGCAGTTACCGGACAGGGGGCGGCAATCAGCCCCAGCATTTT. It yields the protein CASSYRTGGGNQPQHF.

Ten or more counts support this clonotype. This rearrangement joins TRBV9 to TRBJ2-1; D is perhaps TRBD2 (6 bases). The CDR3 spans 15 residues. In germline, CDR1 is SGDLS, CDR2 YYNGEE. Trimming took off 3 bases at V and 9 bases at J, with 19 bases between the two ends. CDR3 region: CASSAYSGGASEQFF. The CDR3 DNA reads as TGTGCCAGCAGCGCCTATAGCGGTGGTGCGAGTGAGCAGTTCTTC.

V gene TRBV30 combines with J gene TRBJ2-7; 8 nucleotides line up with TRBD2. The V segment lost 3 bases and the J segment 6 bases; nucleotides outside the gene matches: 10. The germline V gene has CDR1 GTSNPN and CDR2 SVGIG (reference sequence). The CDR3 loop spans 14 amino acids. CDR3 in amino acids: CAWRPYGTSSEQYF. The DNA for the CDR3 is TGTGCCTGGAGACCATACGGGACTAGTTCCGAGCAGTACTTC.

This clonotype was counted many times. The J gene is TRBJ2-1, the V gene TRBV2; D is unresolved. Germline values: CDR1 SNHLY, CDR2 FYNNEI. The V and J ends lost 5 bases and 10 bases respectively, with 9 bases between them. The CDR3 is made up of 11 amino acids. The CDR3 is CASSNRLEQFF. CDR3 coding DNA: TGTGCCAGCAGTAATCGGCTCGAGCAGTTCTTC. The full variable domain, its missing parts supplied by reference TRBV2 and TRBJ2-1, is EPEVTQTPSHQVTQMGQEVILRCVPISNHLYFYWYRQILGQKVEFLVSFYNNEISEKSEIFDDQFSVERPDGSNFTLKIRSTKLEDSAMYFCASSNRLEQFFGPGTRLTVL.

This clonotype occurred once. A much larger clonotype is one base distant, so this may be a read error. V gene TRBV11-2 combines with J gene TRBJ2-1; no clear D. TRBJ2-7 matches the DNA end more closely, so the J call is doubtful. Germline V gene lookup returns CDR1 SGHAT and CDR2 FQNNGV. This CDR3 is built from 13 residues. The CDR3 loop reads CASSLDRSNEQYF. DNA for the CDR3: TGTGCCAGCAGCTTAGATCGGTCTAATGAGCAGTACTTC.

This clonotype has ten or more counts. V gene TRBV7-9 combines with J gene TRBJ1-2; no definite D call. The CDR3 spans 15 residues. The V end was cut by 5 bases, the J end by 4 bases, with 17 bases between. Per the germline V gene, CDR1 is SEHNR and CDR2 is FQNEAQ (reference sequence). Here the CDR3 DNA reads TGTGCCAGCAGCGATAGTCGTTTGCACCTCTATGGCTACACCTTC. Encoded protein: CASSDSRLHLYGYTF.

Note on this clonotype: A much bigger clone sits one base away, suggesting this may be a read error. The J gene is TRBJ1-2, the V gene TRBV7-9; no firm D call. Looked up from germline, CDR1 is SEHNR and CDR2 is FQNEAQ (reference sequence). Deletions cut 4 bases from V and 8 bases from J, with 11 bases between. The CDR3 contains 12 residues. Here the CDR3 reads CASSSKTEGYTF. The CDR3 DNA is TGTGCCAGCAGCTCTAAGACGGAAGGCTACACCTTC.

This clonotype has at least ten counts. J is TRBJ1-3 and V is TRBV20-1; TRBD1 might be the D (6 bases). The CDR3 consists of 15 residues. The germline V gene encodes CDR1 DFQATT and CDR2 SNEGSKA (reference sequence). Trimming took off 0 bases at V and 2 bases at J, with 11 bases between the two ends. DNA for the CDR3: TGCAGTGCTAGAGATTCGCGGGGGCCTGGAAACACCATATATTTT. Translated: CSARDSRGPGNTIYF.

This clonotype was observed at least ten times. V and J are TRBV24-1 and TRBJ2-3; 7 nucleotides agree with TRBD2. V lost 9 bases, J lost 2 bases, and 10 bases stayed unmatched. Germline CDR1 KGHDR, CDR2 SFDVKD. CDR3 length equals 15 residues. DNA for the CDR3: TGTGCCACCTCCCCTAGCGGACTTACCACAGATACGCAGTATTTT. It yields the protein CATSPSGLTTDTQYF.

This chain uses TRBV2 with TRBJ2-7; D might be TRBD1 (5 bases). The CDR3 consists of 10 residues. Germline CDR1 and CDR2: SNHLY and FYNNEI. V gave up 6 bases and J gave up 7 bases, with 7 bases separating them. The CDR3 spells CASRGHEQYF. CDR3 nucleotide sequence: TGTGCCAGCAGGGGGCATGAGCAGTACTTC.

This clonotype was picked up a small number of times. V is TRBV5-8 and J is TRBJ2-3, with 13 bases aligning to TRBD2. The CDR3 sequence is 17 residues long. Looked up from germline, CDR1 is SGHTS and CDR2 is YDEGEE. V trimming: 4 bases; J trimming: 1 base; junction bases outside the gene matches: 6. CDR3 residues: CASSQGLAGAGTDTQYF. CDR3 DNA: TGTGCCAGCAGCCAAGGACTAGCGGGAGCAGGCACAGATACGCAGTATTTT.

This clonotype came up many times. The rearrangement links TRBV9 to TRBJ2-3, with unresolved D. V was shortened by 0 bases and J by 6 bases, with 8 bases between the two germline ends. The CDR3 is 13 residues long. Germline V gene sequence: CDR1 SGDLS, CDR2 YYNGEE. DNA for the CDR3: TGTGCCAGCAGCGTAGGTCTAACGGATACGCAGTATTTT. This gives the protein CASSVGLTDTQYF. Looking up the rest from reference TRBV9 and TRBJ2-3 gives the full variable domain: DSGVTQTPKHLITATGQRVTLRCSPRSGDLSVYWYQQSLDQGLQFLIQYYNGEERAKGNILERFSAQQFPDLHSELNLSSLELGDSALYFCASSVGLTDTQYFGPGTRLTVL.